Below are 32 T cell receptor beta chains sequenced from a single sample in a study of CD8 T cells in Susac syndrome. Random-hexamer reverse transcription was applied to roughly 0.5 to 1 ug RNA. In TCRdb, the immunoSEQ multiplex PCR reads were re-called with MiXCR into one record per CDR3 protein. The table has tens of thousands of distinct CDR3 sequences, approximately 93% seen once; the top ten hold less than 0.65%. Sequenced input: CD8+ T cells from PBMCs. The receptors shown here come from a human donor in good health.

This clonotype was recorded only once. The chain joins TRBV24-1 to TRBJ2-3; 7 nucleotides match TRBD1. Germline V gene sequence: CDR1 KGHDR, CDR2 SFDVKD. The length of the CDR3 is 18 residues. V lost 3 bases, J lost 0 bases, and 11 bases stayed unmatched. In nucleotides, the CDR3 is TGTGCCACCAGTGATCCCGGGACAGCCTTGGTCAGCACAGATACGCAGTATTTT. Protein product: CATSDPGTALVSTDTQYF.

This chain links TRBV9 with TRBJ2-2; 9 bases agree with TRBD2. The J segment lost 0 bases and the V segment lost 3 bases, leaving 12 bases of the junction unmatched. CDR3 length equals 19 residues. CDR1 is SGDLS and CDR2 is YYNGEE in the germline V gene. The CDR3, as DNA: TGTGCCAGCAGCGGGGACAACTCGACTAGCGGTGCGAACACCGGGGAGCTGTTTTTT. As protein: CASSGDNSTSGANTGELFF.

The J gene is TRBJ2-6, the V gene TRBV15; 8 nucleotides match TRBD1. Germline CDR1 and CDR2: LNHNV and YYDKDF (reference sequence). The CDR3 loop spans 18 amino acids. V shed 3 bases and J 0 bases; nucleotides not matched to a gene: 7. In DNA form, the CDR3 reads TGTGCCACCAGCAGCGGGACAGGACCCCTCTCTGGGGCCAACGTCCTGACTTTC. Translating it yields CATSSGTGPLSGANVLTF.

The gene calls are TRBV2 and TRBJ2-1; no reliable D call. The CDR3 is made up of 10 amino acids. In germline, CDR1 is SNHLY, CDR2 FYNNEI. Trimming took 8 bases from V and 9 from J, leaving 8 bases between them. The CDR3 DNA sequence: TGTGCCAGCCTTAGCTCTGAGCAGTTCTTC. This encodes CASLSSEQFF.

In its sample, this clonotype was seen once. The chain joins TRBV9 to TRBJ1-1; no reliable D call. The CDR3 contains 14 residues. Germline V lookup: CDR1 SGDLS, CDR2 YYNGEE. Between the trimmed V and J ends, which lost 3 bases and 0 bases, there was a span of 9 bases. CDR3 sequence reads: CASSASVMNTEAFF. DNA for the CDR3: TGTGCCAGCAGCGCCTCAGTCATGAACACTGAAGCTTTCTTT.

The chain is built from TRBV7-9 and TRBJ2-5; D is unclear. The V gene's germline CDR1 is SEHNR and CDR2 FQNEAQ (reference sequence). CDR3 length: 15 amino acids. Trimming cost V 5 bases and J 5 bases, with 18 bases left between them. CDR3 bases: TGTGCCAGCAGCAGATCGACGGGTGTGGTTGAGACCCAGTACTTC. Translation: CASSRSTGVVETQYF. Full variable domain (remainder filled in from reference TRBV7-9 and TRBJ2-5): DTGVSQNPRHKITKRGQNVTFRCDPISEHNRLYWYRQTLGQGPEFLTYFQNEAQLEKSRLLSDRFSAERPKGSFSTLEIQRTEQGDSAMYLCASSRSTGVVETQYFGPGTRLLVL.

The V call is TRBV30, the J call TRBJ2-7, with D uncertain. V dropped 0 bases and J dropped 3 bases, with 9 bases sitting between them. CDR1 is GTSNPN and CDR2 is SVGIG in the germline V gene (reference sequence). This CDR3 contains 13 residues. The CDR3 reads CAWSVGIVYEQYF. The CDR3 nucleotides read TGTGCCTGGAGTGTAGGCATTGTCTACGAGCAGTACTTC.

The chain combines TRBV7-9 with TRBJ2-7, with D possibly matching TRBD2 (6 bases). This CDR3 spans 14 amino acids. Looked up from germline, CDR1 is SEHNR and CDR2 is FQNEAQ (reference sequence). V was trimmed by 7 bases and J by 2 bases, leaving 15 bases between them. Here the CDR3 reads CASTDPGLTYEQYF. CDR3 DNA sequence: TGTGCCAGCACCGATCCGGGACTGACCTACGAGCAGTACTTC. Full variable domain (missing parts from reference TRBV7-9 and TRBJ2-7): DTGVSQNPRHKITKRGQNVTFRCDPISEHNRLYWYRQTLGQGPEFLTYFQNEAQLEKSRLLSDRFSAERPKGSFSTLEIQRTEQGDSAMYLCASTDPGLTYEQYFGPGTRLTVT.

The chain has TRBV11-2 and TRBJ2-1; a weak D match, TRBD2 (5 bases). The V end lost 4 bases, the J end lost 7 bases, and 17 bases lay between the germline ends. This CDR3 contains 15 residues. CDR1 is SGHAT, CDR2 FQNNGV, per germline. CDR3 protein: CASSSERSLWNEQFF. The CDR3 DNA reads TGTGCCAGCAGCTCAGAGCGGAGCCTTTGGAATGAGCAGTTCTTC.

V is TRBV6-1 and J is TRBJ2-7; D gene ambiguous. Trimming left V 5 bases short and J 2 bases short, with 13 bases between. Germline V CDR1 and CDR2: MNHNS, SASEGT. The CDR3 is 14 residues long. In DNA form, the CDR3 reads TGTGCCAGCAGTCCCCTAGGCGGTACCTACGAGCAGTACTTC. It codes for CASSPLGGTYEQYF.

V usage is TRBV6-5 and J usage is TRBJ2-7; possibly TRBD2 for D (6 bases). Per the germline V gene, CDR1 is MNHEY and CDR2 is SVGAGI. The CDR3 has 15 amino acids. The V gene lost 4 bases and the J gene lost 4 bases, with 17 bases spanning the gap. The CDR3 nucleotides read TGTGCCAGCAGTTTGACTGGACTAAGGGGTTACGAGCAGTACTTC. Its translation: CASSLTGLRGYEQYF.

V is TRBV27 and J is TRBJ2-2; D may be TRBD2 (5 bases). The CDR3 loop spans 13 amino acids. V was cut by 3 bases and J by 7 bases, with 9 bases left in between. Germline CDR1 and CDR2: MNHEY and SMNVEV (reference sequence). Written as DNA, the CDR3 is TGTGCCAGCAGTTTCGTAGGGAGCGGGGAGCTGTTTTTT. It translates to CASSFVGSGELFF.

The J gene is TRBJ2-7, the V gene TRBV20-1, with 9 bases matching TRBD2. This CDR3 has 16 amino acids. From germline, CDR1 is DFQATT and CDR2 SNEGSKA (reference sequence). V trimming: 5 bases; J trimming: 7 bases; junction bases outside the gene matches: 18. As DNA, the CDR3 is TGCAGTGCTCATAGTCTGTTAGCGGGAGAGATGATAGAGCAGTACTTC. Its translation: CSAHSLLAGEMIEQYF.

The rearrangement joins TRBV6-6 to TRBJ2-3; 7 bases map to TRBD2. The trim removed 5 bases at V and 2 bases at J, leaving 7 bases unmatched. The CDR3 length is 15 residues. The V gene's germline CDR1 is MNHNY and CDR2 SVGAGI (reference sequence). CDR3 amino acids: CASSPGDYPTDTQYF. CDR3 bases: TGTGCCAGCAGTCCGGGGGACTACCCCACAGATACGCAGTATTTT.

The chain is built from TRBV7-9 and TRBJ1-1; TRBD1 is a possible D gene (6 bases). V was clipped by 6 bases and J by 7 bases, with 18 bases between them. The CDR3 runs 14 residues. CDR1 and CDR2 (germline): SEHNR, FQNEAQ (reference sequence). CDR3 DNA sequence: TGTGCCAGCAGTTCCAAGGACAGACCGAATGAAGCTTTCTTT. Protein: CASSSKDRPNEAFF. The full variable domain, completed using reference TRBV7-9 and TRBJ1-1, is DTGVSQNPRHKITKRGQNVTFRCDPISEHNRLYWYRQTLGQGPEFLTYFQNEAQLEKSRLLSDRFSAERPKGSFSTLEIQRTEQGDSAMYLCASSSKDRPNEAFFGQGTRLTVV.

The CDR3 nucleotides read TGCGCCAGCAGCCGTACGACAGGTCAGGATACCTACGAGCAGTACTTC. Protein sequence: CASSRTTGQDTYEQYF. The chain carries TRBV4-1 and TRBJ2-7; possibly TRBD1 for D (6 bases). V was clipped by 4 bases and J by 2 bases, with 18 bases between them. From germline, CDR1 is MGHRA and CDR2 YSYEKL. The CDR3 contains 16 residues.

V usage is TRBV27 and J usage is TRBJ2-3; the D is unclear. Germline V gene sequence: CDR1 MNHEY, CDR2 SMNVEV (reference sequence). CDR3 length equals 14 residues. The V end lost 0 bases, the J end lost 2 bases, and 6 bases lay between the germline ends. In nucleotides, the CDR3 is TGTGCCAGCAGTTTATCATTTTTCACAGATACGCAGTATTTT. This translates into CASSLSFFTDTQYF.

This sequence joins TRBV19 and TRBJ2-7; 7 bases fit TRBD1. V trimming: 5 bases; J trimming: 3 bases; junction bases outside the gene matches: 10. The CDR3 has 15 residues. CDR1 and CDR2 (germline): LNHDA, SQIVND (reference sequence). The CDR3 coding sequence is TGTGCCAGTAGTTATTTCCGGGACAGTTTCTACGAGCAGTACTTC. Its translation: CASSYFRDSFYEQYF.

The chain recombines TRBV18 with TRBJ2-7, with D perhaps matching TRBD2 (6 bases). With 2 bases removed from V and 3 bases from J, the gap between germline ends came to 14 bases. This CDR3 contains 15 residues. Per germline, CDR1 KGHSH and CDR2 LQKENI. CDR3 in amino acids: CASSPLRDLGYEQYF. DNA of the CDR3: TGTGCCAGCTCACCATTGCGGGACTTGGGCTACGAGCAGTACTTC.

V and J are TRBV7-2 and TRBJ2-5; no firm D call. Trimming shortened V by 4 bases and J by 3 bases, and 3 bases separated the two germline ends. The germline V gene has CDR1 SGHTA and CDR2 FQGNSA. This CDR3 contains 11 residues. The CDR3 loop reads CASSSKETQYF. The CDR3 nucleotides are TGTGCCAGCAGCTCTAAAGAGACCCAGTACTTC.

The J gene is TRBJ2-7, the V gene TRBV12-3 or TRBV12-4; a weak D match, TRBD2 (6 bases). The CDR3 has 17 amino acids. Trimming shortened V by 3 bases and J by 2 bases, and 20 bases separated the two germline ends. CDR3 DNA sequence: TGTGCCAGCAGTTTTTTGGGGACCAGGGAGGCCCCCTACGAGCAGTACTTC. Translated, it gives CASSFLGTREAPYEQYF.

V and J are TRBV7-9 and TRBJ2-1; maybe TRBD2 (6 bases). This CDR3 is 15 amino acids long. CDR1 and CDR2 from the germline V gene are SEHNR and FQNEAQ (reference sequence). V was cut by 5 bases and J by 5 bases, with 16 bases left in between. CDR3 residues: CASSHSGSRDNEQFF. The CDR3 DNA sequence: TGTGCCAGCAGCCATAGCGGTTCGAGGGACAATGAGCAGTTCTTC.

This rearrangement joins TRBV11-2 to TRBJ1-3, with a weak D call TRBD1 (5 bases). The V end was cut by 5 bases, the J end by 8 bases, with 10 bases between. Germline values: CDR1 SGHAT, CDR2 FQNNGV. This CDR3 spans 12 amino acids. The CDR3 here is CASSPPGHTIYF. The CDR3 DNA follows: TGTGCCAGCAGCCCCCCAGGGCACACCATATATTTT.

This chain links TRBV6-2 or TRBV6-3 with TRBJ2-7; D is perhaps TRBD1 (5 bases). CDR3 length: 16 amino acids. The germline gives CDR1 MNHEY, CDR2 SVGEGT. Trimming left V 0 bases short and J 3 bases short, with 15 bases between. This CDR3 reads CASSYSPPTADYEQYF. CDR3 coding DNA: TGTGCCAGCAGTTACTCACCCCCGACAGCAGACTACGAGCAGTACTTC.

J is TRBJ2-5 and V is TRBV4-1; no firm D call. Trimming took 0 bases from V and 5 from J, leaving 10 bases between them. CDR1 MGHRA and CDR2 YSYEKL come from the germline V gene. CDR3 length: 14 residues. The CDR3 nucleotides are TGCGCCAGCAGCCAAGATGTTACCGGGGAGACCCAGTACTTC. As protein: CASSQDVTGETQYF.

The genes are TRBV25-1 and TRBJ2-5, with D unresolved. Trimming took 4 bases from V and 5 from J, leaving 11 bases between them. Germline CDR1 and CDR2: MGHDK and SYGVNS. This CDR3 has 13 residues. The CDR3, as DNA: TGTGCCAGCAGTGTGGGTTTAGAGGAGACCCAGTACTTC. Translated, it gives CASSVGLEETQYF. Full variable domain (rest looked up from reference TRBV25-1 and TRBJ2-5): EADIYQTPRYLVIGTGKKITLECSQTMGHDKMYWYQQDPGMELHLIHYSYGVNSTEKGDLSSESTVSRIRTEHFPLTLESARPSHTSQYLCASSVGLEETQYFGPGTRLLVL.

J is TRBJ1-2 and V is TRBV20-1, with 8 positions matching TRBD1. This CDR3 spans 12 amino acids. The V and J ends lost 6 bases and 4 bases, in that order; junction bases with no gene match: 4. Germline CDR1 DFQATT, CDR2 SNEGSKA (reference sequence). DNA of the CDR3: TGCAGTGCACAGGACAGGGCCTATGGCTACACCTTC. Amino acids: CSAQDRAYGYTF.

V is TRBV27 and J is TRBJ2-1, with 7 bases fitting TRBD2. CDR1 and CDR2 (germline): MNHEY, SMNVEV (reference sequence). J was trimmed by 3 bases and V by 3 bases; bases with no gene match: 8. CDR3 length equals 16 residues. The CDR3 DNA sequence: TGTGCCAGCAGTTTTGTGGCGGGAGCGATCTACAATGAGCAGTTCTTC. This codes for CASSFVAGAIYNEQFF.

The V and J genes are TRBV27 and TRBJ1-4; no clear D. Germline V gives CDR1 MNHEY, CDR2 SMNVEV (reference sequence). V dropped 2 bases and J dropped 7 bases, with 5 bases sitting between them. The CDR3 is 12 amino acids. CDR3 region: CASSLAGEKLFF. The CDR3 DNA reads TGTGCCAGCAGTTTAGCGGGTGAAAAACTGTTTTTT.

The chain joins TRBV27 to TRBJ2-7; D gene ambiguous. The V end was cut by 0 bases, the J end by 2 bases, with 5 bases between. The CDR3 covers 13 residues. Germline V CDR1 and CDR2: MNHEY, SMNVEV (reference sequence). The CDR3 loop reads CASSLSDTYEQYF. The CDR3 DNA reads TGTGCCAGCAGTTTATCAGACACCTACGAGCAGTACTTC.

V and J are TRBV20-1 and TRBJ2-7, with TRBD2 matching 11 bases. Germline V gene lookup returns CDR1 DFQATT and CDR2 SNEGSKA (reference sequence). The CDR3 has 16 residues. The J segment lost 0 bases and the V segment lost 0 bases, leaving 4 bases of the junction unmatched. The CDR3 loop reads CSARDQGTSGSYEQYF. The CDR3 DNA reads TGCAGTGCTAGAGATCAAGGGACTAGCGGCTCCTACGAGCAGTACTTC.

The V call is TRBV5-6, the J call TRBJ2-1; 7 bases line up with TRBD2. J gave up 9 bases and V 0 bases, and 9 bases lay outside the gene matches. This CDR3 has 15 residues. The germline gives CDR1 SGHDT, CDR2 YYEEEE. CDR3 sequence (DNA): TGTGCCAGCAGCTTGGAAGCGGGACCCAACTCTGAGCAGTTCTTC. It is translated as CASSLEAGPNSEQFF.